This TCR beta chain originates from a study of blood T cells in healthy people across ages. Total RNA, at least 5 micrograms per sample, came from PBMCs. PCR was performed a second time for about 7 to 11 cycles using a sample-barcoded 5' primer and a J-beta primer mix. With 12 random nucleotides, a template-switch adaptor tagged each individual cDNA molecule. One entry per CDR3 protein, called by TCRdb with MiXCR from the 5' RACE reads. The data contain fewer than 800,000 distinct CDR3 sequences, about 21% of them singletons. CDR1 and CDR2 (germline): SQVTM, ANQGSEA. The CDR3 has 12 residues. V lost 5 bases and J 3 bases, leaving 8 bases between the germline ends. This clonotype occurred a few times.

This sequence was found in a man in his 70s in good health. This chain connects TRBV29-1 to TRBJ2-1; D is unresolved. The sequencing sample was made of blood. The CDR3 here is CSVNRDYNEQFF. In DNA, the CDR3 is TGCAGCGTTAACAGAGACTACAATGAGCAGTTCTTC.